Described below is a single T cell receptor (beta chain) sequence and its context. The CDR3 is made up of 15 amino acids. The germline V gene has CDR1 SGHTA and CDR2 FQGNSA. V was pared by 5 bases and J by 3 bases, with 5 bases of the junction left unmatched. This sample stems from a study of T cell responses to AZD1222 COVID-19 vaccine. Repertoires were generated with immunoSEQ multiplex PCR, while TCRdb's copy carries only in-frame clones and drops some. The table lists 90,000 to 150,000 clones, 80% to 90% of them singletons, with roughly 6.9% in the top ten. The TCR originated in an adult who received the AZD1222 COVID-19 vaccine. The sequencing here drew on peripheral blood, taken 28 days after the second AZD1222 dose. J is TRBJ1-3 and V is TRBV7-2; 9 bases align to TRBD1. This CDR3 is CASSLTGGGGNTIYF. The DNA of the CDR3 is TGTGCCAGCAGCCTGACAGGGGGAGGTGGAAACACCATATATTTT.